This TCR beta chain was retrieved from a study of T cell repertoires in aging, cancer and after chemotherapy. Study-wide results and caveats: Age-matched healthy donors had significantly more diverse, less clonal blood TCR repertoires than untreated cancer patients.

TRB rearrangements spanning V, D and J were amplified using mixed TRB-A/B primers. Each CDR3 protein gets one entry after TCRdb re-called the multiplex PCR reads with MiXCR. The sample comprises about 1,700 distinct CDR3 sequences, almost 40% of which are singletons, and 30% to 45% rests with the top ten. Relative to its sample, this clonotype is large. Its target is unknown. TCR beta rearrangements were amplified from peripheral blood genomic DNA. The V end was cut by 3 bases, the J end by 4 bases, with 5 bases between. This CDR3 has 11 amino acids. CDR1 and CDR2 (germline): SQVTM, ANQGSEA. The chain recombines TRBV29-1 with TRBJ2-3; D assignment may be TRBD1 or TRBD2 (5 bases each). The sample was blood. The receptor's source is a human donor with a solid tumor. CDR3 sequence (DNA): TGCAGCGTTGAGGGGGCAGATACGCAGTATTTT. Translated, it gives CSVEGADTQYF.